Presented here are 28 T cell receptor beta chains from one specimen sequenced in a study of T cells in Graves' hyperthyroidism and ophthalmopathy. Amplification targeted TCR beta CDR3 regions from RNA transcripts. During a first-round RT-PCR of the TCR CDR3, the HTBI primer set was used. A single record per CDR3 protein comes from TCRdb applying MiXCR to the multiplex PCR reads. The table lists around 340,000 distinct CDR3 sequences, approximately 18% of them singletons, with around a third in the top ten. Input material: blood. These receptors were collected from a woman aged 25 to 39 with Graves' hyperthyroidism that later progressed to Graves' ophthalmopathy.

This chain uses TRBV28 with TRBJ1-5, with D hard to call. V shed 8 bases and J shed 5 bases, with 10 bases lying between them. The CDR3 is 12 amino acids. The germline CDR1 and CDR2 sequences are MDHEN and SYDVKM. In DNA form, the CDR3 reads TGTGCCAGCCGGGAGGGAGATCAGCCCCAGCATTTT. Protein: CASREGDQPQHF.

As for this clonotype: This sequence may be a read error, since a much larger clone differs from it by one base. The missing conserved phenylalanine or tryptophan at the end of this CDR3 makes a read error likely. J is TRBJ2-4 and V is TRBV20-1, with 14 positions matching TRBD2. Germline CDR1 DFQATT, CDR2 SNEGSKA (reference sequence). The length of the CDR3 is 17 residues. With 5 bases clipped from V and 0 bases from J, the junction kept 6 bases outside the gene matches. The CDR3 spells CSALGLAGDGAKNIQYV. As DNA, the CDR3 is TGCAGTGCTTTGGGACTAGCGGGAGACGGAGCCAAAAACATTCAGTACGTC.

This clonotype has a count of ten or more. CDR3 sequence: CSTGVGPYEQYF. CDR3 DNA: TGCAGCACAGGAGTGGGGCCCTACGAGCAGTACTTC. The rearrangement uses TRBV29-1 and TRBJ2-7; the D gene is possibly TRBD1 (5 bases). The CDR3 spans 12 residues. The V gene's germline CDR1 is SQVTM and CDR2 ANQGSEA. The ends were cut back, 8 bases at V and 2 bases at J, with 13 bases in the middle.

The table lists this clonotype with many counts. The V gene is TRBV6-1, the J gene TRBJ2-7; 10 nucleotides match TRBD1. The V gene end was trimmed by 6 bases and the J gene end by 6 bases; junction bases not matched to a gene: 11. The CDR3 spans 15 residues. Germline lookup yields CDR1 MNHNS and CDR2 SASEGT. CDR3: CASRAGTGALGEQYF. For the CDR3, the DNA is TGTGCCAGCAGGGCTGGGACAGGGGCCCTCGGCGAGCAGTACTTC.

This clonotype was detected only a few times. The chain combines TRBV9 with TRBJ2-7; D is unclear. This CDR3 spans 16 amino acids. The V gene lost 0 bases and the J gene lost 0 bases, with 13 bases spanning the gap. Germline CDR1 SGDLS, CDR2 YYNGEE. Here the CDR3 DNA reads TGTGCCAGCAGCGTAGACGGGTCAGAAATCTCCTACGAGCAGTACTTC. Translated, it gives CASSVDGSEISYEQYF.

The chain links TRBV6-2 or TRBV6-3 to TRBJ1-1; TRBD1 agrees at 11 bases. V shed 2 bases, J shed 6 bases, and the junction held 5 bases outside the gene matches. The CDR3 consists of 15 residues. Per the germline V gene, CDR1 is MNHEY and CDR2 is SVGEGT. The CDR3 DNA reads TGTGCCAGCAGTTACCGGACAGGGGGCCTCGCTGAAGCTTTCTTT. It encodes CASSYRTGGLAEAFF.

The table lists this clonotype with many counts. The chain employs TRBV7-2 and TRBJ1-2, with TRBD1 matching over 7 bases. CDR3 length: 17 amino acids. Unmatched junction bases numbered 12, after V lost 3 bases and J lost 2 bases. Per germline, CDR1 SGHTA and CDR2 FQGNSA. The CDR3 DNA reads as TGTGCCAGCAGCTTGACACTACAGGGGCCCGCAAACTATGGCTACACCTTC. Translating it yields CASSLTLQGPANYGYTF.

This clonotype has at least ten counts. The chain links TRBV9 to TRBJ2-2; D remains ambiguous. This CDR3 is built from 15 residues. Germline V gives CDR1 SGDLS, CDR2 YYNGEE. V was trimmed by 3 bases and J by 3 bases, leaving 12 bases between them. CDR3 in amino acids: CASSASGVDTGELFF. The CDR3 coding sequence is TGTGCCAGCAGCGCAAGTGGGGTGGACACCGGGGAGCTGTTTTTT.

This clonotype showed up many times. The genes are TRBV19 and TRBJ1-1; D remains unclear. The V and J ends lost 6 bases and 5 bases respectively, with 10 bases between them. The CDR3 extends over 12 amino acids. CDR1 LNHDA and CDR2 SQIVND come from the germline V gene (reference sequence). The CDR3 protein is CASSVRGTEAFF. CDR3 DNA sequence: TGTGCCAGTAGCGTGCGGGGTACTGAAGCTTTCTTT.

This clonotype was seen repeatedly, ten times or more. The chain links TRBV4-2 to TRBJ2-7, with D perhaps TRBD2 (6 bases). The germline CDR1 and CDR2 sequences are LGHNA and YNFKEQ. The CDR3 covers 17 residues. Trimming removed 0 bases at V and 7 bases at J, with 22 bases between. DNA for the CDR3: TGTGCCAGCAGCCAAGATAGTCTAGCGACACGAACGGGTGAGCAGTACTTC. Protein product: CASSQDSLATRTGEQYF.

This clonotype was picked up many times. V and J are TRBV5-5 and TRBJ2-2; weak D call: TRBD2 (6 bases). Germline CDR1 and CDR2: SGHKS and YYEKEE (reference sequence). The CDR3 extends over 13 amino acids. V lost 1 base and J 5 bases, leaving 6 bases between the germline ends. CDR3 nucleotides: TGTGCCAGCAGCTTGCGGGAGACCGGGGAGCTGTTTTTT. As protein: CASSLRETGELFF.

This clonotype was seen ten or more times. The chain combines TRBV20-1 with TRBJ1-5, with unresolved D. The CDR3 is made up of 17 amino acids. V was pared by 0 bases and J by 6 bases, with 21 bases between. Germline CDR1 reads DFQATT; CDR2 reads SNEGSKA (reference sequence). CDR3 amino acids: CSARDLTKLYGSQPQHF. CDR3 DNA: TGCAGTGCTAGAGATCTGACCAAATTATACGGGAGTCAGCCCCAGCATTTT.

This chain connects TRBV3-1 to TRBJ1-1, with D perhaps matching TRBD1 (5 bases). V gave up 3 bases and J gave up 7 bases, with 12 bases separating them. Germline CDR1 is LGHDT and CDR2 is YNNKEL (reference sequence). The CDR3 consists of 13 residues. The CDR3 protein is CASSHAGLDEAFF. The DNA of the CDR3 is TGTGCCAGCAGCCACGCAGGGTTGGATGAAGCTTTCTTT.

This clonotype came up many times. The CDR3 loop reads CSAVGVNDEQFF. CDR3 bases: TGCAGTGCCGTTGGGGTTAACGATGAGCAGTTCTTC. V and J are TRBV20-1 and TRBJ2-1; no firm D call. CDR3 size: 12 residues. The ends were cut back, 6 bases at V and 8 bases at J, with 14 bases in the middle. Germline CDR1 is DFQATT and CDR2 is SNEGSKA (reference sequence).

This clonotype was found many times. This chain links TRBV2 with TRBJ1-6, with D hard to call. The CDR3 totals 13 residues. The germline CDR1 and CDR2 sequences are SNHLY and FYNNEI. Deletions cut 8 bases from V and 0 bases from J, with 5 bases between. CDR3 nucleotides: TGTGCCAGCCGCGGCTCCTATAATTCACCCCTCCACTTT. As protein: CASRGSYNSPLHF.

This clonotype was recorded at least ten times. The rearrangement joins TRBV13 to TRBJ1-1, with D possibly TRBD1 on 6 matching bases. From germline, CDR1 is PRHDT and CDR2 FYEKMQ (reference sequence). V lost 4 bases to trimming and J lost 0 bases, with 18 bases between them. The CDR3 is made up of 17 amino acids. The CDR3 region has the DNA TGTGCCAGCAGCTACGCATTACAGGGTGAGGTGAACACTGAAGCTTTCTTT. Its protein is CASSYALQGEVNTEAFF. The full variable domain, in which reference TRBV13 and TRBJ1-1 provide the parts outside the CDR3, is AAGVIQSPRHLIKEKRETATLKCYPIPRHDTVYWYQQGPGQDPQFLISFYEKMQSDKGSIPDRFSAQQFSDYHSELNMSSLELGDSALYFCASSYALQGEVNTEAFFGQGTRLTVV.

The table lists this clonotype with many counts. The V call is TRBV4-1, the J call TRBJ2-7; 7 bases match TRBD1. CDR1 MGHRA and CDR2 YSYEKL come from the germline V gene. The CDR3 is 19 residues long. Trimming cost V 4 bases and J 9 bases; bases outside gene matches: 27. CDR3 coding DNA: TGCGCCAGCAGCCCGCTAAAGTTGACCGGGACAGAAAGCCGTTCCGGGCAGTACTTC. It codes for CASSPLKLTGTESRSGQYF.

This clonotype was found a few times. The rearrangement uses TRBV6-2 or TRBV6-3 and TRBJ2-5; D not certain. Germline CDR1 is MNHEY and CDR2 is SVGEGT. CDR3 length: 14 residues. With 6 bases removed from V and 4 bases from J, the gap between germline ends came to 15 bases. The CDR3 protein is CASRREMVAETQYF. The CDR3, as DNA: TGTGCCAGCAGGAGAGAAATGGTGGCAGAGACCCAGTACTTC.

This clonotype was seen ten or more times. The V call is TRBV27, the J call TRBJ1-6; 8 bases agree with TRBD1. The V and J ends lost 2 bases and 0 bases, in that order; junction bases with no gene match: 6. The CDR3 loop spans 18 amino acids. From germline, CDR1 is MNHEY and CDR2 SMNVEV (reference sequence). CDR3 amino acids: CASSLHRGITSYNSPLHF. In DNA, the CDR3 is TGTGCCAGCAGTTTACACAGGGGGATCACCTCCTATAATTCACCCCTCCACTTT.

The chain carries TRBV24-1 and TRBJ2-2; TRBD1 is a possible D gene (6 bases). The CDR3 totals 18 residues. CDR1 KGHDR and CDR2 SFDVKD come from the germline V gene. V lost 4 bases and J 3 bases, leaving 20 bases between the germline ends. Written as DNA, the CDR3 is TGTGCCACCAGTGACCATTCCGGGACGGCAGGGGACACCGGGGAGCTGTTTTTT. Translation: CATSDHSGTAGDTGELFF.

This clonotype was seen a handful of times. This sequence joins TRBV7-9 and TRBJ2-1, with no clear D. The V end was cut by 5 bases, the J end by 0 bases, with 8 bases between. The germline V gene encodes CDR1 SEHNR and CDR2 FQNEAQ (reference sequence). The CDR3 is 14 amino acids. CDR3 region: CASSKLTSYNEQFF. CDR3 in DNA: TGTGCCAGCAGCAAACTCACCTCCTACAATGAGCAGTTCTTC.

This clonotype was observed a handful of times. The J gene is TRBJ2-1, the V gene TRBV6-1; D is perhaps TRBD2 (7 bases). Trimming cost V 8 bases and J 2 bases, with 16 bases left between them. CDR3 length: 15 amino acids. Germline loops: CDR1 MNHNS, CDR2 SASEGT. The CDR3 region has the DNA TGTGCCAGCGGGGAGGGGGGGGCCACCTACAATGAGCAGTTCTTC. Protein sequence: CASGEGGATYNEQFF.

This clonotype was seen many times. J is TRBJ2-7 and V is TRBV9; no reliable D call. V dropped 4 bases and J dropped 6 bases, with 14 bases sitting between them. The CDR3 is made up of 13 amino acids. Germline values: CDR1 SGDLS, CDR2 YYNGEE. CDR3 nucleotides: TGTGCCAGCAGCCCCCTAGAACGGGCCGAGCAGTACTTC. Translated, it gives CASSPLERAEQYF.

This clonotype was seen ten or more times. The V and J genes are TRBV20-1 and TRBJ2-7; D remains unclear. The V end lost 1 base, the J end lost 5 bases, and 12 bases lay between the germline ends. Germline V gene sequence: CDR1 DFQATT, CDR2 SNEGSKA (reference sequence). This CDR3 is 13 amino acids long. The CDR3 bases are TGCAGTGCTAGAGTCCCCCCGTGGGACGAGCAGTACTTC. Protein sequence: CSARVPPWDEQYF.

This clonotype was picked up many times. The chain is built from TRBV18 and TRBJ1-2; tentative D call: TRBD1 (6 bases). This CDR3 has 15 residues. CDR1 is KGHSH, CDR2 LQKENI, per germline. V dropped 1 base and J dropped 4 bases, with 13 bases sitting between them. CDR3 bases: TGTGCCAGCTCACCACTTGGTGCGGACAGCTATGGCTACACCTTC. This encodes CASSPLGADSYGYTF.

This clonotype came up many times. This chain connects TRBV28 to TRBJ1-5; TRBD1 matches 9 bases. The CDR3 is made up of 13 amino acids. CDR1 and CDR2 (germline): MDHEN, SYDVKM. The V and J ends lost 8 bases and 6 bases, in that order; junction bases with no gene match: 5. As DNA, the CDR3 is TGTGCCAGCCGGGACAGGGTTTTTCAGCCCCAGCATTTT. It encodes CASRDRVFQPQHF.

The chain links TRBV27 to TRBJ1-5, with no clear D. CDR1 is MNHEY, CDR2 SMNVEV, per germline (reference sequence). Trimming pared 4 bases from V and 2 bases from J, leaving 12 bases between. This CDR3 spans 15 amino acids. CDR3: CASSWAGEGNQPQHF. For the CDR3, the DNA is TGTGCCAGCAGTTGGGCCGGGGAGGGCAATCAGCCCCAGCATTTT.

This clonotype was seen ten or more times. CDR3 nucleotides: TGTGCCAGCAGCCACCCCGGGGCCGGGGCCAACGTCCTGACTTTC. Protein product: CASSHPGAGANVLTF. The rearrangement joins TRBV12-3 or TRBV12-4 to TRBJ2-6; D may correspond to TRBD1 or TRBD2 (5 bases each). V was shortened by 6 bases and J by 4 bases, with 13 bases between the two germline ends. The CDR3 is made up of 15 amino acids.